The clone carrying this TCR beta chain occurred a few times. Its matching antigen is unknown. Samples each had at least 5 micrograms of total RNA extracted. The sample comes from a study of blood T cells in healthy people across ages. Study-wide results and limits: Total diversity from one million sequenced T cells was likely underestimated.

Then a second PCR, running about 6 to 12 cycles, was carried out with a sample-barcoded 5' primer and a J-beta primer mix. Every single cDNA molecule received a tag from a template-switch adaptor with 12 random nucleotides. One entry per CDR3 protein, called by TCRdb with MiXCR from the 5' RACE reads. The sample holds hundreds of thousands of distinct CDR3 sequences, roughly 53% seen once. Germline values: CDR1 DFQATT, CDR2 SNEGSKA (reference sequence). The CDR3 totals 12 residues. V lost 3 bases and J 7 bases, leaving 10 bases between the germline ends. Material for sequencing was blood. The receptor comes from a man older than 75 in good health. This chain connects TRBV20-1 to TRBJ2-1; no definite D call. The CDR3 here is CSASSVGNEQFF. CDR3 DNA sequence: TGCAGTGCTAGTTCCGTCGGGAATGAGCAGTTCTTC.